This record looks at one T cell receptor (beta chain) sequence and its context. Its antigen is as yet unknown. A multiplex PCR was run with 60 Vbeta primers and 13 Jbeta primers. TCRdb keeps only in-frame clones here, not all; method: immunoSEQ multiplex PCR. The repertoire includes about 120,000 clones, around 72% of them detected once, and around 4% sits in the top ten. The data belong to a study of cytomegalovirus exposure and HLA in healthy donors. J lost 2 bases, V lost 3 bases, and 2 bases had no gene match. The CDR3 length is 13 residues. From germline, CDR1 is SGHNT and CDR2 YYREEE (reference sequence). Points from the study as a whole: Cytomegalovirus status was reportedly diagnosed by the classifier with high specificity and sensitivity. Approximately 18,000 TCR beta sequences were associated with HLA alleles at 0.05 false discovery rate in a later analysis. The study recorded some 160 TCR beta chains that were cytomegalovirus-associated.

The specimen sequenced was PBMCs. V is TRBV5-4 and J is TRBJ2-7; 7 bases are shared with TRBD1. This sequence was found in a man younger than 40 in good health and CMV-seronegative. The CDR3 protein is CASSYRGAYEQYF. The CDR3 DNA sequence: TGTGCCAGCAGCTACAGGGGAGCCTACGAGCAGTACTTC.